Each of the 19 T cell receptor beta chains below was sequenced from the same sample in a study of control samples from healthy donors and cancer patients. TCRdb's table, derived via immunoSEQ multiplex PCR, lists solely in-frame clones and lacks some. The sample includes fewer than 90,000 clones, about 90% of them seen just once. Sequences were obtained from PBMCs. Every receptor here comes from an older woman with head and neck cancer.

The chain joins TRBV5-1 to TRBJ2-7; no clear D gene. V was trimmed by 0 bases and J by 4 bases, leaving 8 bases between them. CDR1 is SGHRS, CDR2 YFSETQ, per germline. The CDR3 sequence is 13 residues long. The CDR3 region has the DNA TGCGCCAGCAGCTTGGAACAGTTATACGAGCAGTACTTC. Translating gives CASSLEQLYEQYF. The whole variable domain, remainder taken from reference TRBV5-1 and TRBJ2-7, is KAGVTQTPRYLIKTRGQQVTLSCSPISGHRSVSWYQQTPGQGLQFLFEYFSETQRNKGNFPGRFSGRQFSNSRSEMNVSTLELGDSALYLCASSLEQLYEQYFGPGTRLTVT.

This clone occurred once. V is TRBV15 and J is TRBJ2-3; possibly TRBD1 or TRBD2 for D (5 bases each). From germline, CDR1 is LNHNV and CDR2 YYDKDF (reference sequence). CDR3 length: 15 amino acids. V was pared by 2 bases and J by 3 bases, with 12 bases between. In nucleotides, the CDR3 is TGTGCCACCAGCAGAAGATCGGGGCAAACAGATACGCAGTATTTT. Amino acids: CATSRRSGQTDTQYF.

The chain has TRBV19 and TRBJ2-2, with a tentative D call TRBD1 (6 bases). Trimming took 3 bases from V and 0 from J, leaving 8 bases between them. Germline loops: CDR1 LNHDA, CDR2 SQIVND (reference sequence). The CDR3 length is 15 residues. CDR3 sequence (DNA): TGTGCCAGTAGTATCCAGGGGACGAACACCGGGGAGCTGTTTTTT. Encoded protein: CASSIQGTNTGELFF.

The chain combines TRBV18 with TRBJ2-3, with 9 bases fitting TRBD1. Per germline, CDR1 KGHSH and CDR2 LQKENI. This CDR3 contains 16 residues. Trimming cost V 3 bases and J 0 bases; bases outside gene matches: 4. The CDR3 sequence is CASSPKGQGSTDTQYF. Written as DNA, the CDR3 is TGTGCCAGCTCACCCAAGGGACAGGGAAGCACAGATACGCAGTATTTT.

The chain carries TRBV20-1 and TRBJ2-5, with unresolved D. This CDR3 contains 15 residues. Germline CDR1 is DFQATT and CDR2 is SNEGSKA (reference sequence). V was clipped by 6 bases and J by 2 bases, with 19 bases between them. The CDR3 protein is CSASIVGEAQETQYF. In DNA, the CDR3 is TGCAGTGCCAGTATTGTTGGTGAAGCACAAGAGACCCAGTACTTC.

The chain carries TRBV5-4 and TRBJ2-1; D call uncertain. This CDR3 has 12 amino acids. The germline CDR1 and CDR2 sequences are SGHNT and YYREEE (reference sequence). Between the trimmed V and J ends, which lost 0 bases and 7 bases, there was a span of 5 bases. The CDR3 coding sequence is TGTGCCAGCAGCTTGGAAATTAATGAGCAGTTCTTC. Translating it yields CASSLEINEQFF.

This clone was detected once. V usage is TRBV6-4 and J usage is TRBJ2-1, with TRBD1 as a possible D gene (5 bases). V shed 4 bases and J shed 6 bases, with 10 bases lying between them. The CDR3 sequence is 13 residues long. Germline CDR1 and CDR2: MRHNA and SNTAGT. The CDR3 protein is CASSVQGGNEQFF. The CDR3 DNA reads as TGTGCCAGCAGTGTTCAGGGCGGCAATGAGCAGTTCTTC.

The DNA of the CDR3 is TGTGCCAGCAGGGGCTTGACCCAAGAGACCCAGTACTTC. Protein product: CASRGLTQETQYF. The chain uses TRBV6-5 and TRBJ2-5; D is undetermined. The germline CDR1 and CDR2 sequences are MNHEY and SVGAGI. The V end was cut by 6 bases, the J end by 1 base, with 9 bases between. This CDR3 has 13 amino acids.

The rearrangement uses TRBV10-3 and TRBJ2-1; 14 positions match TRBD2. Per germline, CDR1 ENHRY and CDR2 SYGVKD. Trimming took 2 bases from V and 8 from J; bases not matched to a gene: 8. The CDR3 covers 17 residues. CDR3 loop: CAISEGLAGGGGDEQFF. CDR3 DNA: TGTGCCATCAGTGAGGGACTAGCGGGGGGAGGTGGCGATGAGCAGTTCTTC.

This chain connects TRBV27 to TRBJ2-5; no firm D call. The CDR3 covers 15 residues. Germline-derived CDR1 and CDR2 are MNHEY and SMNVEV (reference sequence). Trimming pared 0 bases from V and 3 bases from J, leaving 11 bases between. CDR3: CASSLSSGVKETQYF. The CDR3 DNA reads as TGTGCCAGCAGTTTATCGTCAGGAGTGAAAGAGACCCAGTACTTC.

The V gene is TRBV29-1, the J gene TRBJ2-2; D is possibly TRBD2 (5 bases). Germline V CDR1 and CDR2: SQVTM, ANQGSEA. The CDR3 spans 12 residues. V shed 6 bases and J shed 10 bases, with 15 bases lying between them. In nucleotides, the CDR3 is TGCAGCGTACTAGATCCGCCGGCGGAGCTGTTTTTT. Protein: CSVLDPPAELFF.

The chain has TRBV6-1 and TRBJ1-2; D ambiguous. Germline loops: CDR1 MNHNS, CDR2 SASEGT. The V and J ends lost 3 bases and 3 bases respectively, with 8 bases between them. The CDR3 loop spans 13 amino acids. CDR3 sequence: CASSDLGYYGYTF. The CDR3 nucleotides are TGTGCCAGCAGTGACCTAGGATACTATGGCTACACCTTC.

The chain employs TRBV5-1 and TRBJ2-2, with 8 bases lining up with TRBD1. The length of the CDR3 is 15 residues. Germline loops: CDR1 SGHRS, CDR2 YFSETQ. V shed 5 bases, J shed 3 bases, and the junction held 6 bases outside the gene matches. CDR3 sequence (DNA): TGCGCCAGCAGACAGACAGGGGCGGACACCGGGGAGCTGTTTTTT. It translates to CASRQTGADTGELFF.

The chain joins TRBV12-3 or TRBV12-4 to TRBJ2-7; D might be TRBD2 (6 bases). This CDR3 comprises 13 residues. Trimming stripped 6 bases from V and 2 bases from J, with 11 bases between. In nucleotides, the CDR3 is TGTGCCAGCAGGGTAGGAGGGACCTACGAGCAGTACTTC. It yields the protein CASRVGGTYEQYF.

This clone was detected a few times. The rearrangement uses TRBV7-2 and TRBJ2-7, with 7 bases matching TRBD2. The trim removed 5 bases at V and 3 bases at J, leaving 13 bases unmatched. This CDR3 has 16 residues. Germline V gives CDR1 SGHTA, CDR2 FQGNSA. CDR3 protein: CASSPGRGGSGYEQYF. In DNA form, the CDR3 reads TGTGCCAGCAGCCCAGGCCGGGGCGGGAGCGGCTACGAGCAGTACTTC.

The V call is TRBV5-4, the J call TRBJ1-1, with D possibly matching TRBD1 (5 bases). Trimming took off 4 bases at V and 4 bases at J, with 11 bases between the two ends. The germline V gene encodes CDR1 SGHNT and CDR2 YYREEE (reference sequence). The CDR3 is made up of 13 amino acids. CDR3 in DNA: TGTGCCAGCAGCCCTAAGGGACCCACTGAAGCTTTCTTT. Translation gives CASSPKGPTEAFF.

This clone appeared a single time. The chain has TRBV15 and TRBJ1-1; no definite D call. Per the germline V gene, CDR1 is LNHNV and CDR2 is YYDKDF (reference sequence). Trimming cost V 1 base and J 6 bases, with 15 bases left between them. The length of the CDR3 is 15 residues. The CDR3 bases are TGTGCCACCAGCAGAGCTCTCCCGGCGTCGGCTGAAGCTTTCTTT. Residues: CATSRALPASAEAFF.

This chain connects TRBV10-3 to TRBJ1-1, with 9 bases matching TRBD1. V dropped 6 bases and J dropped 5; count of bases not matched to a gene: 13. The CDR3 is 16 amino acids. Germline-derived CDR1 and CDR2 are ENHRY and SYGVKD. The CDR3 is CAISDPKGQGVTEAFF. CDR3 DNA sequence: TGTGCCATCAGCGATCCCAAGGGACAGGGTGTGACTGAAGCTTTCTTT.

This chain links TRBV6-6 with TRBJ2-7; 10 bases map to TRBD1. Germline loops: CDR1 MNHNY, CDR2 SVGAGI (reference sequence). This CDR3 comprises 17 residues. Germline trimming cut 5 bases from V and 3 bases from J; bases unmatched to any gene: 13. The CDR3 DNA sequence: TGTGCCAGCAGTCTCCCCCGCGGACAGGGGGTTTACTACGAGCAGTACTTC. It specifies CASSLPRGQGVYYEQYF.